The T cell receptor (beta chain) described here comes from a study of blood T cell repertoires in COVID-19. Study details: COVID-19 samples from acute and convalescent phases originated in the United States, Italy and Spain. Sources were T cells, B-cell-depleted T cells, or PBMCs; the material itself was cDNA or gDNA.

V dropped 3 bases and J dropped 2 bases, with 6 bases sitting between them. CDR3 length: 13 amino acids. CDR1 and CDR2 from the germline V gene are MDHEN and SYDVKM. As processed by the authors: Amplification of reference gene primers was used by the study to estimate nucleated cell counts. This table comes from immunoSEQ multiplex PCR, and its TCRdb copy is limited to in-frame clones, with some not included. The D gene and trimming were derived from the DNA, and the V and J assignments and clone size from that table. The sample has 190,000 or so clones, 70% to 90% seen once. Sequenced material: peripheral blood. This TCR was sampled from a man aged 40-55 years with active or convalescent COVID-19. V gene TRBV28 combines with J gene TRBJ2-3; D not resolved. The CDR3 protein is CASSFQATDTQYF. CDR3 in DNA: TGTGCCAGCAGTTTTCAGGCCACAGATACGCAGTATTTT.